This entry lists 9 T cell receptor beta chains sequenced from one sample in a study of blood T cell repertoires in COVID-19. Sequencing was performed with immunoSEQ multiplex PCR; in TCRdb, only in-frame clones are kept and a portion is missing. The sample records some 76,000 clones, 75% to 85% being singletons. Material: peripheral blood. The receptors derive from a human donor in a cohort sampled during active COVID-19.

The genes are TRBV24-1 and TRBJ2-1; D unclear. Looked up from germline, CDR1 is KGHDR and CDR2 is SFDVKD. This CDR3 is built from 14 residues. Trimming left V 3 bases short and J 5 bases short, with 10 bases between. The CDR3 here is CATSDPTLHNEQFF. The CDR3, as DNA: TGTGCCACCAGTGATCCCACACTACACAATGAGCAGTTCTTC.

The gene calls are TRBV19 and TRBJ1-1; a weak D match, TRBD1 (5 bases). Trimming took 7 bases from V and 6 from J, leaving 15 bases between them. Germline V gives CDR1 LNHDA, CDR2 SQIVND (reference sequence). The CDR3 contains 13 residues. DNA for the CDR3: TGTGCCAGTACCTGGGGGGTTTTCCCTGAAGCTTTCTTT. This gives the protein CASTWGVFPEAFF.

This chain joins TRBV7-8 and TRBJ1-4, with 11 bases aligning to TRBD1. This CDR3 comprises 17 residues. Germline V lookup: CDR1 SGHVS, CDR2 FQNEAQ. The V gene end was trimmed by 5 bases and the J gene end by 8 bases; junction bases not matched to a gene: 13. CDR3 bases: TGTGCCAGCAGCCCCGGACAGGGGGCGCGGTTGACGGAAAAACTGTTTTTT. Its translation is CASSPGQGARLTEKLFF.

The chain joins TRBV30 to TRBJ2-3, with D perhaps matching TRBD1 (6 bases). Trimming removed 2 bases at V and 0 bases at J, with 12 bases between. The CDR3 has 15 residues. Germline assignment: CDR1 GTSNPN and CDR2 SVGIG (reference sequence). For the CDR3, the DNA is TGTGCCTGGAGTCCTGGGACATCTAGCACAGATACGCAGTATTTT. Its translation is CAWSPGTSSTDTQYF.

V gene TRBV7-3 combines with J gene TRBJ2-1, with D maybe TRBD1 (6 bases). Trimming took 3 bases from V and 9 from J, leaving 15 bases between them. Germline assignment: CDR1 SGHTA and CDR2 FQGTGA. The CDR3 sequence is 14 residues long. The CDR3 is CASSFTGSMVEQFF. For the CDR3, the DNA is TGTGCCAGCAGCTTTACAGGGTCCATGGTTGAGCAGTTCTTC.

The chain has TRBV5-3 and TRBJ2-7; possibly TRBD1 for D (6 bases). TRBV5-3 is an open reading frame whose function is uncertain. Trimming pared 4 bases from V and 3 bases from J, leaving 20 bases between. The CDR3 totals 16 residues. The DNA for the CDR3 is TGTGCCAGAAGCCACTCCGGGACATCGCTACTCTACGAGCAGTACTTC. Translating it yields CARSHSGTSLLYEQYF.

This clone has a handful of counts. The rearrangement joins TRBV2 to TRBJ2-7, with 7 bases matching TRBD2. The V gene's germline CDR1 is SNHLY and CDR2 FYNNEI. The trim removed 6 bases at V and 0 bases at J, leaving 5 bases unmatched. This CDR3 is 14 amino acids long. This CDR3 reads CASSTAGRSYEQYF. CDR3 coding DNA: TGTGCCAGCAGCACAGCGGGGCGCTCCTACGAGCAGTACTTC.

The CDR3 DNA reads as TGTGCCAGCAGCTTAGGAAGGGGCTACAATGAGCAGTTCTTC. Translated: CASSLGRGYNEQFF. This chain uses TRBV11-2 with TRBJ2-1, with D maybe TRBD1 (5 bases). The CDR3 covers 14 residues. Germline loops: CDR1 SGHAT, CDR2 FQNNGV. The V gene lost 1 base and the J gene lost 3 bases, with 7 bases spanning the gap.

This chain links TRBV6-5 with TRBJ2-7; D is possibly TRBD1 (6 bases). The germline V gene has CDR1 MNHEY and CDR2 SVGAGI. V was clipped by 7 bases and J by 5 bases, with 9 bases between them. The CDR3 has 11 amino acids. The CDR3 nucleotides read TGTGCCAGCAAGAAGGGGGACGAGCAGTACTTC. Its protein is CASKKGDEQYF.